Included here is one TCR beta chain sequence, with context. The sample originates from a study of blood T cell repertoires in COVID-19. Overall study context: COVID-19 samples from acute and convalescent phases originated in the United States, Italy and Spain.

This CDR3 has 13 amino acids. Germline V gene sequence: CDR1 GTSNPN, CDR2 SVGIG (reference sequence). The germline V and J ends were trimmed by 2 bases and 6 bases, with 13 bases remaining between them. Original analysis: Amplification of reference gene primers was used by the study to estimate nucleated cell counts. Generated by immunoSEQ multiplex PCR, the TCRdb table keeps only in-frame clones and is missing some. That table gives V, J and clone size, and the DNA gave D and trimming. The table records roughly 140,000 clones, approximately 85% of them present only once. This TCR was recovered from an elderly woman with acute or convalescent COVID-19. This sequence joins TRBV30 and TRBJ1-2, with D perhaps matching TRBD1 (5 bases). The sequencing input was peripheral blood. The chain's CDR3 is CAWSNDRINGYTF. The CDR3 region has the DNA TGTGCCTGGAGTAACGACAGAATAAATGGCTACACCTTC.